Described below is a single T cell receptor (beta chain) sequence and its context. Its antigen remains unidentified. No clone much larger than this one lies a single base away; base qualities are absent. Preparation of the library involved 5' RACE. Reads for this sample came from an Illumina HiSeq 2500. A second PCR of 7 to 11 cycles was performed with a sample-barcoded 5' primer and a J-beta primer mix. A unique molecular identifier was introduced onto each TCR beta cDNA molecule by a template-switch 5' adaptor carrying 12 random nucleotides. At least 3 million CDR3-containing paired-end reads were obtained from each sample. The Mint cDNA synthesis kit, primed by a TRBC-specific oligonucleotide, was used to synthesize first-strand cDNA from all RNA. All cDNA was treated with uracil-DNA glycosylase and then went through a first 18-cycle PCR with the universal primers M1SS and BC2_uni_R. The study's processing was this. Each sample was normalized by randomly selecting 1 million high-quality reads, each carrying a distinct molecular identifier. Instead of being binned into consensus sequences, reads that shared molecular identifiers were thrown out. CDR3 identification, clonotype clustering and error correction used MiTCR with a Q25 quality threshold and the strictest error-elimination algorithm. A nonparametric unseen species model with Euler transformation was used to estimate lower-bound total TCR beta diversity. TCRdb reprocessing: public reads trimmed at Q25 with fastp, clones called with MiXCR, in-frame beta chains kept. One record per CDR3 amino acid sequence lists the most common genes and DNA. TCRdb assigned the V and J calls; the authors' analysis was not used. The sample includes about 1,600,000 distinct CDR3 sequences, with about 43% observed a single time. The top ten clonotypes cover 7% to 9% of the sample.

Counted from cysteine to phenylalanine, this CDR3 has 15 amino acids. Left in the record is the CDR3 DNA by itself, 45 bases read in frame from the first base. CDR1 PRHDT and CDR2 FYEKMQ were looked up in the germline V gene (reference sequence). The junction shows trimming of 4 bases on V and 7 bases on J, and the gene matches do not reach 10 bases of it. These data belong to a study of blood T cells in healthy people across ages (dated by TCRdb to the mid-2010s). For the study in its entirety: In model experiments, template switching captured roughly one uniquely barcoded TCR beta cDNA molecule for every two T cells. Using deep sequencing normalized with unique cDNA molecular identifiers, the study measured how TCR beta repertoire diversity changes with age. Four age groups were formed from the donors: young (average 16 years), middle-aged (around 41), aged (over 55) and long-lived (around 80). To avoid experimental bias, donors of different ages were spread randomly across the sequencing lanes. Two additional independent replicas of 1 million unique cDNA reads from the same blood draw were analyzed for two donors (one aged 18 to 30 and one aged 80 or older).

Here is what the overall study found, with its caveats: A strong correlation was found between observed TCR beta diversity and the percentage of naive T cells measured by flow cytometry. As age increased, observed TCR beta diversity per million T cells dropped in a roughly linear way, and a significant reduction was already evident by age roughly 36. Because the CMV infection status of the donors was unknown, age-related changes in expanded clonotypes may potentially have been confounded. Conclusive comparison of naive and antigen-experienced compartments was prevented by the profiling of bulk unsorted PBMCs. Compared with the aged group, more naive CD4+ T cells, fewer expanded clones and increased TCR diversity were shown by the long-lived group, suggesting age selection. Estimates of total diversity based on one million sequenced T cells were regarded as lower bounds and as underestimates.

The donors were around 39 Caucasian individuals from Russia, aged roughly 6 to 90 years, who were systemically healthy. Ten milliliters of peripheral blood were drawn from each donor into EDTA-treated Vacutainer tubes. PBMCs were isolated by Ficoll-Paque density-gradient centrifugation, with at least 6.5 million obtained per sample. Total RNA, at least 5 micrograms per sample, was extracted from PBMCs with Trizol reagent. The percentages of naive CD45RAhigh/CD27high T cells were determined by flow cytometry on a PBMC aliquot from every donor. Sequencing was carried out using blood. The chain is made from TRBV13 and TRBJ2-7; TRBD1 lines up with 10 middle nucleotides. The TCR comes from a woman between 18 and 29 years old in good health. CDR3 reads: CASSWTRDRGSEQYF. The nucleotide sequence reads as follows: TGTGCCAGCAGCTGGACTCGGGACAGGGGTTCGGAGCAGTACTTC.